This T cell receptor (beta chain) was recorded in a study of shared clonotypes between healthy human individuals. Overall study results and limits: With a handful of donors compared, roughly 4.9% of naive CD4 clonotypes were shared. When compared with the clonotypes that were shared by all four sorted-subset donors, the non-shared clonotypes turned out to have lower generation probabilities.

The method was immunoSEQ multiplex PCR; TCRdb's version includes in-frame clones alone and lacks a portion of them. Here the sample spans 550,000 to 850,000 clones, less than 85% being singletons. Germline V gene data show CDR1 as SQVTM and CDR2 as ANQGSEA. Trimming removed 6 bases from V and 1 base from J; junction bases left unmatched: 4. The CDR3 is made up of 15 amino acids. About this clone itself: What it binds is unknown.

The sequence derives from a woman aged 30 to 39 in good health. This rearrangement joins TRBV29-1 to TRBJ2-5, with TRBD2 identical over 14 bases. Input material: memory CD4+ T cells sorted from blood. Noted subset: CD45RA-negative fraction. CDR3 region: CSVGLAGALQETQYF. CDR3 DNA: TGCAGCGTGGGACTAGCGGGAGCCCTCCAAGAGACCCAGTACTTC.